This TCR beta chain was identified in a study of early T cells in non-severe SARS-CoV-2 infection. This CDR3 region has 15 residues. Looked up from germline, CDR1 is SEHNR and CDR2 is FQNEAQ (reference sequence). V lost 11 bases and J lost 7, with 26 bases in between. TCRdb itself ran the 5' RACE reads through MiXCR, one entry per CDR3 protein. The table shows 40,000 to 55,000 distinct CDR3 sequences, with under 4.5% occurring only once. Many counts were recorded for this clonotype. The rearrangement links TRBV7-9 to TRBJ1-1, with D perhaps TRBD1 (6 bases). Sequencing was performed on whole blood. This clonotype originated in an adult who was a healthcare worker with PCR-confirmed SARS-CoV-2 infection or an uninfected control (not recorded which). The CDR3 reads CARQSLGANSNEAFF. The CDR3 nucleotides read TGTGCCCGCCAGAGTTTGGGGGCAAATTCCAATGAAGCTTTCTTT.